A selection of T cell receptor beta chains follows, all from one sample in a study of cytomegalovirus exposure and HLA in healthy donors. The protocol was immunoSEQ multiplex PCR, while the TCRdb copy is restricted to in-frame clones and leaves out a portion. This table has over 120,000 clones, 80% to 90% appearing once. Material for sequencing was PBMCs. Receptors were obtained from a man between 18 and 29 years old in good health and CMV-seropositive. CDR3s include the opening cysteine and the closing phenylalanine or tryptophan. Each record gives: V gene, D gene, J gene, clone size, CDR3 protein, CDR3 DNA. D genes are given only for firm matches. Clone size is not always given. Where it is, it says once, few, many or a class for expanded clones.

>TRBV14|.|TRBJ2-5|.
CASRNDRGTQYF
TGTGCCAGCAGGAACGACCGGGGGACCCAGTACTTC
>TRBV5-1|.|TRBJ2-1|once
CASSLFSDSYNEQFF
TGCGCCAGCAGCTTGTTCTCCGACTCGTACAATGAGCAGTTCTTC
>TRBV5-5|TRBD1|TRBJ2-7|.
CASSVGTAYEQYF
TGTGCCAGCAGCGTTGGGACAGCCTACGAGCAGTACTTC
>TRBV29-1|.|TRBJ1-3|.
CSVRQGGNTIYF
TGCAGCGTGCGTCAGGGGGGAAACACCATATATTTT
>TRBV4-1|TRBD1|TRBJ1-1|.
CASSQLTGVGNEAFF
TGCGCCAGCAGCCAATTGACAGGGGTGGGTAATGAAGCTTTCTTT
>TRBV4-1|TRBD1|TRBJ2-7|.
CASSQPGQSYEQYF
TGCGCCAGCAGCCAACCGGGACAGTCCTACGAGCAGTACTTC
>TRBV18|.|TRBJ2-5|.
CASSPGSIETQYF
TGTGCCAGCTCACCGGGGAGTATAGAGACCCAGTACTTC
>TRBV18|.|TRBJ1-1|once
CASSPPRAMNTEAFF
TGTGCCAGCTCACCCCCGAGGGCTATGAACACTGAAGCTTTCTTT
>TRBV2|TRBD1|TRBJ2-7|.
CASSRQGSVVNEQYF
TGTGCCAGCAGTAGACAGGGATCCGTAGTGAACGAGCAGTACTTC
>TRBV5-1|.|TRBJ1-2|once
CASSLAPVNYGYTF
TGCGCCAGCAGCTTGGCCCCGGTAAACTATGGCTACACCTTC
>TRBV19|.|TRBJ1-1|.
CASSIPTGSTEAFF
TGTGCCAGTAGTATACCTACAGGGAGTACTGAAGCTTTCTTT
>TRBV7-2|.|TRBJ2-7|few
CASNSPQGMYEQYF
TGTGCCAGCAACTCCCCCCAGGGTATGTACGAGCAGTACTTC
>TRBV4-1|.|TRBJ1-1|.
CASSPSGGDTEAFF
TGCGCCAGCAGCCCCAGTGGAGGTGACACTGAAGCTTTCTTT
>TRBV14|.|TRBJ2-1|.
CASSQDPPQFSYNEQFF
TGTGCCAGCAGCCAAGATCCCCCGCAGTTCTCCTACAATGAGCAGTTCTTC
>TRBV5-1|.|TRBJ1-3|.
CASSRLTGGRGNTIYF
TGCGCCAGCAGCCGACTCACGGGGGGCCGTGGAAACACCATATATTTT
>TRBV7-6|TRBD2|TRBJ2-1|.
CASSLWTSGTSSYNEQFF
TGTGCCAGCAGCTTGTGGACTAGCGGGACTAGCTCCTACAATGAGCAGTTCTTC
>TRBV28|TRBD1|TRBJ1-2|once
CASSALRGRYGYTF
TGTGCCAGCAGCGCCCTCAGGGGGCGCTATGGCTACACCTTC
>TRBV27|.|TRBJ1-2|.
CAASPQGYYGYTF
TGTGCCGCAAGCCCTCAGGGGTACTATGGCTACACCTTC
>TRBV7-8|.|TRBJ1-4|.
CASSARGGREKLFF
TGTGCCAGCAGCGCAAGGGGGGGTCGGGAAAAACTGTTTTTT
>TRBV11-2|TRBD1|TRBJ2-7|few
CASSLDAGQGYF
TGTGCCAGCAGCTTAGACGCGGGACAGGGGTACTTC
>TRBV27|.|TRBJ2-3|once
CASSRGELDTQYF
TGTGCCAGCAGCCGCGGGGAATTAGATACGCAGTATTTT